This T cell receptor beta chain is from a study of OX40 agonist ivuxolimab in advanced cancers. Whole-study context: As their treatment, patients were administered ivuxolimab, an agonistic anti-OX40 (CD134) antibody. It was permissible to have had prior anti-PD-1, anti-PD-L1 or anti-CTLA-4 therapy, and under 45% had some. Partial responses were achieved by three patients, of whom one had hepatocellular carcinoma and two had cutaneous melanoma. Overall study findings and caveats: Relative to CD4+, CD8+ T cells held more expanded clones on average.

The method was immunoSEQ multiplex PCR; TCRdb's version includes in-frame clones alone and lacks a portion of them. Among fewer than 50,000 clones, 70% to 90% were seen once, and the ten largest hold roughly 2.5%. This clone has more than one count but fewer than ten. Its matching antigen is unknown. The CDR3 covers 15 residues. Germline loops: CDR1 SQVTM, CDR2 ANQGSEA. Trimming took 8 bases from V and 5 from J; bases not matched to a gene: 11. The clonotype comes from an adult with an advanced solid tumor such as melanoma, head and neck, liver or kidney cancer. The specimen was CD4+ or CD8+ T cells sorted from blood, collected in a trial of the OX40 agonist ivuxolimab. V and J are TRBV29-1 and TRBJ2-5; TRBD2 aligns across 13 bases. The CDR3, as DNA: TGCAGCATTGGGTGGACTAGCGGGAGTATGGAGACCCAGTACTTC. Amino acid sequence: CSIGWTSGSMETQYF.